A single sample is the source of the 11 T cell receptor beta chains below, sequenced in a study of T cells in Graves' hyperthyroidism and ophthalmopathy. RNA transcripts provided the source from which TCR beta CDR3 regions were amplified. First-round RT-PCR targeting the TCR CDR3 was performed with the HTBI primer set. TCRdb called the multiplex PCR reads again in MiXCR, with one record for every CDR3 protein. Here the sample spans roughly 200,000 distinct CDR3 sequences, approximately 20% being singletons. The sequenced material came from blood. These receptors came from a man aged 40-50 years with Graves' hyperthyroidism.

There are many counts of this clonotype. The junction shows a germline mismatch at one end, possibly a read error. The genes are TRBV18 and TRBJ1-4, with D perhaps TRBD1 (5 bases). Germline V gene data show CDR1 as KGHSH and CDR2 as LQKENI. The CDR3 is 15 amino acids. Written as DNA, the CDR3 is TGTGCCAGCTCACCTCAGAAGGGGCCGAATGAAAGACTGTTTTTT. It codes for CASSPQKGPNERLFF.

The chain carries TRBV4-2 and TRBJ1-2; no reliable D call. The CDR3 is made up of 15 amino acids. Germline CDR1 LGHNA, CDR2 YNFKEQ. V lost 0 bases and J lost 4, with 12 bases in between. The CDR3 bases are TGTGCCAGCAGCCAAGAATCTGTCGGTACCTATGGCTACACCTTC. It yields the protein CASSQESVGTYGYTF.

This clonotype occurred many times. The chain carries TRBV6-1 and TRBJ2-7; D is ambiguous. This CDR3 comprises 14 residues. The V and J ends lost 2 bases and 0 bases respectively, with 8 bases between them. The germline V gene encodes CDR1 MNHNS and CDR2 SASEGT. The chain's CDR3 is CASSETESSYEQYF. The CDR3 DNA sequence: TGTGCCAGCAGTGAAACGGAGAGCTCCTACGAGCAGTACTTC.

This clonotype was counted at least ten times. The CDR3 spells CASRGGQEGAPLHF. CDR3 coding DNA: TGTGCCAGCAGGGGCGGACAGGAAGGCGCACCCCTCCACTTT. This rearrangement joins TRBV28 to TRBJ1-6; TRBD1 aligns across 7 bases. Losses at the gene ends were 6 bases for V and 11 bases for J; bases not matched to a gene: 10. CDR3 length: 14 residues. Per germline, CDR1 MDHEN and CDR2 SYDVKM.

This clonotype was observed at least ten times. The J gene is TRBJ1-6, the V gene TRBV7-2, with a possible D match to TRBD1 (5 bases). V lost 2 bases to trimming and J lost 11 bases, with 13 bases between them. Germline V CDR1 and CDR2: SGHTA, FQGNSA. There are 14 residues in the CDR3. The CDR3 DNA reads as TGTGCCAGCAGCTTATCCCTCGGGACGGCACCCCTCCACTTT. Translating it yields CASSLSLGTAPLHF.

The chain is built from TRBV30 and TRBJ2-1; 12 positions match TRBD1. The CDR3 loop spans 14 amino acids. CDR1 and CDR2 from the germline V gene are GTSNPN and SVGIG (reference sequence). V lost 3 bases, J lost 5 bases, and 2 bases stayed unmatched. CDR3 sequence (DNA): TGTGCCTGGAGCCGGGACAGGGGGCACAATGAGCAGTTCTTC. Its protein product is CAWSRDRGHNEQFF.

In its sample, this clonotype was seen many times. The gene calls are TRBV20-1 and TRBJ2-2; 10 bases line up with TRBD1. V gave up 6 bases and J gave up 5 bases; unmatched junction bases: 6. The CDR3 has 14 residues. The germline CDR1 and CDR2 sequences are DFQATT and SNEGSKA (reference sequence). CDR3 residues: CSARQGARTGELFF. CDR3 sequence (DNA): TGCAGTGCCCGACAGGGGGCTAGGACCGGGGAGCTGTTTTTT.

This clonotype has at least ten counts. This sequence joins TRBV11-2 and TRBJ2-1; 8 positions agree with TRBD2. CDR1 and CDR2 (germline): SGHAT, FQNNGV. Trimming took 3 bases from V and 5 from J; bases not matched to a gene: 6. This CDR3 contains 15 residues. CDR3 residues: CASSFRGGRDNEQFF. As DNA, the CDR3 is TGTGCCAGCAGCTTCCGGGGGGGCAGGGACAATGAGCAGTTCTTC.

J is TRBJ2-5 and V is TRBV4-2; TRBD2 aligns across 14 bases. This CDR3 has 17 residues. The V gene's germline CDR1 is LGHNA and CDR2 YNFKEQ. Trimming took 1 base from V and 0 from J; bases not matched to a gene: 1. The CDR3 loop is CASSQGTSGGYQETQYF. CDR3 sequence (DNA): TGTGCCAGCAGCCAAGGGACTAGCGGGGGGTACCAAGAGACCCAGTACTTC.

This clonotype was seen at least ten times. The chain recombines TRBV27 with TRBJ2-1, with 10 bases fitting TRBD2. Germline CDR1 MNHEY, CDR2 SMNVEV (reference sequence). The CDR3 extends over 16 amino acids. With 1 base clipped from V and 6 bases from J, the junction kept 6 bases outside the gene matches. The CDR3 sequence is CASSLFSGGPANEQFF. The CDR3 DNA sequence: TGTGCCAGCAGTTTATTTAGCGGGGGGCCGGCCAATGAGCAGTTCTTC.

Note on this clonotype: This clone may be a read error of a much larger clone one base away. J is TRBJ1-5 and V is TRBV12-3 or TRBV12-4; D is ambiguous. Trimming removed 6 bases at V and 7 bases at J, with 10 bases between. The CDR3 totals 12 residues. The CDR3 region is CASRRGRQPQHF. The CDR3 region has the DNA TGTGCCAGCAGACGCGGTCGGCAGCCCCAGCATTTT.